The 17 T cell receptor beta chains below all came from one sample that was sequenced in a study of T cells after yellow fever vaccination. Each CDR3 protein is one row after TCRdb ran MiXCR on the 5' RACE reads. The sample lists approximately 580,000 distinct CDR3 sequences; around 17% were seen once. The material was PBMCs, obtained about 5 days after the first yellow fever vaccination. These receptors all stem from a man aged 18 to 29 who received the YFV17D yellow fever vaccine.

This chain connects TRBV6-1 to TRBJ1-2; D is uncertain. The CDR3 loop spans 13 amino acids. Germline values: CDR1 MNHNS, CDR2 SASEGT. Trimming cost V 7 bases and J 8 bases, with 17 bases left between them. The CDR3 loop reads CASIVRGPGGYTF. CDR3 nucleotides: TGTGCCAGCATAGTCAGAGGCCCTGGGGGCTACACCTTC.

The chain is built from TRBV20-1 and TRBJ2-4, with 9 bases matching TRBD2. The length of the CDR3 is 16 residues. The V and J ends lost 6 bases and 0 bases, in that order; junction bases with no gene match: 9. The V gene's germline CDR1 is DFQATT and CDR2 SNEGSKA (reference sequence). CDR3 in amino acids: CSARGLAGIAKNIQYF. In nucleotides, the CDR3 is TGCAGTGCGAGGGGGCTAGCGGGGATAGCCAAAAACATTCAGTACTTC.

This clonotype was detected a few times. The chain joins TRBV7-9 to TRBJ1-5; a weak D match, TRBD1 (6 bases). Trimming left V 7 bases short and J 6 bases short, with 16 bases between. Germline CDR1 is SEHNR and CDR2 is FQNEAQ (reference sequence). CDR3 length equals 14 residues. The CDR3 bases are TGTGCCAGCAACCAGGGGCAGGAGGGTCAGCCCCAGCATTTT. It specifies CASNQGQEGQPQHF.

This clonotype was counted between two and nine times. The rearrangement links TRBV18 to TRBJ1-5; D uncertain. The V gene lost 4 bases and the J gene lost 2 bases, with 6 bases spanning the gap. The CDR3 is made up of 13 amino acids. Per germline, CDR1 KGHSH and CDR2 LQKENI. The CDR3 nucleotides are TGTGCCAGCTCACAGGCAGGCAATCAGCCCCAGCATTTT. Translated: CASSQAGNQPQHF.

This clonotype came up a few times. V gene TRBV15 combines with J gene TRBJ2-1; no clear D gene. The V gene's germline CDR1 is LNHNV and CDR2 YYDKDF (reference sequence). The ends were cut back, 8 bases at V and 0 bases at J, with 11 bases in the middle. The CDR3 sequence is 14 residues long. CDR3 DNA sequence: TGTGCCACCCTCAAGGGTAGCTCCTACAATGAGCAGTTCTTC. It specifies CATLKGSSYNEQFF.

The chain recombines TRBV20-1 with TRBJ2-3; TRBD2 matches 13 bases. Unmatched junction bases numbered 12, after V lost 6 bases and J lost 3 bases. The CDR3 is 17 amino acids. Germline V CDR1 and CDR2: DFQATT, SNEGSKA (reference sequence). CDR3 residues: CSATTSGGPLVTDTQYF. The CDR3 DNA reads as TGCAGTGCGACGACTAGCGGGGGGCCCCTTGTTACAGATACGCAGTATTTT.

This clonotype was counted only a few times. This chain connects TRBV10-3 to TRBJ2-2; D is perhaps TRBD1 (5 bases). The CDR3 loop spans 15 amino acids. V was clipped by 4 bases and J by 0 bases, with 9 bases between them. CDR1 ENHRY and CDR2 SYGVKD come from the germline V gene. CDR3 amino acids: CAISVRASNTGELFF. As DNA, the CDR3 is TGTGCCATCAGTGTCAGGGCTTCGAACACCGGGGAGCTGTTTTTT.

The rearrangement uses TRBV4-1 and TRBJ1-6; possible D gene TRBD1, 6 bases. This CDR3 region has 17 residues. Trimming took off 3 bases at V and 1 base at J, with 13 bases between the two ends. Germline V gene lookup returns CDR1 MGHRA and CDR2 YSYEKL. The CDR3 loop is CASSHMGQGSYNSPLHF. In DNA form, the CDR3 reads TGCGCCAGCAGCCACATGGGTCAGGGGTCCTATAATTCACCCCTCCACTTT.

The chain recombines TRBV5-6 with TRBJ2-3; D tentatively fits TRBD1 or TRBD2 (5 bases each). The germline gives CDR1 SGHDT, CDR2 YYEEEE. Trimming pared 9 bases from V and 0 bases from J, leaving 26 bases between. This CDR3 spans 18 amino acids. CDR3 residues: CAIGDEGVGVTSTDTQYF. CDR3 in DNA: TGTGCCATCGGCGACGAGGGTGTGGGGGTTACTAGCACAGATACGCAGTATTTT.

The rearrangement uses TRBV10-3 and TRBJ1-6; unclear D gene. The germline V gene encodes CDR1 ENHRY and CDR2 SYGVKD. Trimming cost V 4 bases and J 14 bases, with 12 bases left between them. CDR3 size: 12 residues. The CDR3 spells CAISVEGIALHF. In DNA form, the CDR3 reads TGTGCCATCAGTGTAGAGGGCATAGCCCTCCACTTT.

CDR3 nucleotides: TGTGCCAGCAGCTCCGACCCGGTCAATAATTCACCCCTCCACTTT. Protein product: CASSSDPVNNSPLHF. The gene calls are TRBV7-9 and TRBJ1-6, with D unclear. V was trimmed by 4 bases and J by 5 bases, leaving 12 bases between them. Germline V CDR1 and CDR2: SEHNR, FQNEAQ (reference sequence). The CDR3 consists of 15 residues.

The genes are TRBV6-2 or TRBV6-3 and TRBJ2-7; possible D gene TRBD1, 6 bases. The V end was cut by 7 bases, the J end by 5 bases, with 15 bases between. Germline V gene lookup returns CDR1 MNHEY and CDR2 SVGEGT. The CDR3 extends over 13 amino acids. As DNA, the CDR3 is TGTGCCAGCACTAGGGAGCGGACAGACGAGCAGTACTTC. Amino acids: CASTRERTDEQYF.

This clonotype turned up a few times. The chain is built from TRBV5-1 and TRBJ2-3, with TRBD2 identical over 8 bases. CDR3 length equals 15 residues. The V gene's germline CDR1 is SGHRS and CDR2 YFSETQ. V shed 0 bases, J shed 4 bases, and the junction held 4 bases outside the gene matches. The CDR3: CASSLGTSGSDTQYF. In DNA form, the CDR3 reads TGCGCCAGCAGCTTGGGTACTAGCGGCTCAGATACGCAGTATTTT.

A few counts support this clonotype. V is TRBV7-2 and J is TRBJ1-5; D might be TRBD1 (5 bases). The germline gives CDR1 SGHTA, CDR2 FQGNSA. Trimming took 5 bases from V and 6 from J, leaving 17 bases between them. The CDR3 is 15 residues long. The CDR3 loop is CASSPRSGQIQPQHF. For the CDR3, the DNA is TGTGCCAGCAGCCCTCGTTCGGGGCAGATTCAGCCCCAGCATTTT.

This chain joins TRBV4-3 and TRBJ1-5; D is unresolved. Germline assignment: CDR1 LGHNA and CDR2 YSLEER. The CDR3 sequence is 13 residues long. Trimming left V 0 bases short and J 7 bases short, with 7 bases between. This CDR3 is CASSQDNRQPQHF. The CDR3 DNA follows: TGCGCCAGCAGCCAAGACAATAGGCAGCCCCAGCATTTT.

The genes are TRBV28 and TRBJ1-6; D unresolved. This CDR3 is 14 amino acids long. The V gene's germline CDR1 is MDHEN and CDR2 SYDVKM. V lost 7 bases and J 1 base, leaving 8 bases between the germline ends. CDR3 amino acids: CASNGVSYNSPLHF. DNA of the CDR3: TGTGCCAGCAACGGGGTGTCCTATAATTCACCCCTCCACTTT.

This clonotype was seen a few times. V usage is TRBV29-1 and J usage is TRBJ2-7; TRBD1 agrees at 7 bases. The ends lost 1 base at V and 2 bases at J; junction bases unmatched: 5. Looked up from germline, CDR1 is SQVTM and CDR2 is ANQGSEA. CDR3 size: 14 residues. CDR3: CSVEGAGTAYEQYF. CDR3 bases: TGCAGCGTTGAAGGGGCCGGGACAGCCTACGAGCAGTACTTC.